The TCR beta chain under discussion was sequenced for a study of CD4+ T cells in melanoma (dated by TCRdb to 2021 to 2024). Background on the whole study: The study investigated neoantigen-specific CD4+ T cells in human melanoma. Results and caveats for the whole study, not just this receptor: The report described a correlation between neoantigen-specific CD4+ T cells and the function of CD8+ T cells, macrophages and B cells. According to the report, neoantigen-specific CD4+ T cells in melanoma displayed diverse differentiation states.

V and J are trimmed by 3 bases and 1 base, and the gene matches miss 6 bases of the junction. Taken from cysteine to phenylalanine, the CDR3 has 17 residues. Of all the DNA, just the CDR3 is kept, 51 bases in frame from base 1. CDR1 and CDR2, looked up from the germline V gene (reference sequence), are SGHNT and YYREEE. To prepare the library, the immunoSEQ multiplex PCR assay was applied. Imported from immuneACCESS, the table was reduced by TCRdb to in-frame sequences with V and J called. These copies leave out some clones; in studies compared against another copy, an unresolved V gene accounts for under half, and the cause of the remainder is not known. This sample is represented by some 15,000 clones; over 55% of them were singletons. 15% to 19% of the sample rests with the top ten. Donors were patients with melanoma. As for this clone: What antigen it recognizes has not been identified. Base-call qualities are not available, and no considerably larger clone is one nucleotide away.

The clonotype originates from a human donor with melanoma. The sample taken for sequencing was cells from a culture (not recorded whether cultured in vitro). The rearranged chain carries TRBV5-4 and TRBJ2-5; TRBD2 agrees with 13 junctional bases. This receptor carries the CDR3 CASSSRGLAGPQETQYF. Here is the DNA: TGTGCCAGCAGCTCCCGGGGACTAGCGGGGCCCCAAGAGACCCAGTACTTC.